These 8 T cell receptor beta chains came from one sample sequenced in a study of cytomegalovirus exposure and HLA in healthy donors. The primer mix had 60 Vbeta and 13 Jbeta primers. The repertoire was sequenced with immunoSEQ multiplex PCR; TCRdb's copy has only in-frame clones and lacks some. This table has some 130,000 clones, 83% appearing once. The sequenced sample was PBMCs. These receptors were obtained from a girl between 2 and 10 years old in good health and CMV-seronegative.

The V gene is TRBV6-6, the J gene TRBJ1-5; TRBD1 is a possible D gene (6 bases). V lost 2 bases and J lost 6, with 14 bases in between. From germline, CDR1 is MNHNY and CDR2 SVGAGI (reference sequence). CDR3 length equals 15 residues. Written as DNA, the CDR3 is TGTGCCAGCAGTTACGGGCAGGGGTTTCGTCAGCCCCAGCATTTT. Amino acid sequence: CASSYGQGFRQPQHF.

Here the CDR3 DNA reads TGCGCCAGCGCTACCGGGACAGGGGGCAGTCTAGGGGAAAAACTGTTTTTT. It specifies CASATGTGGSLGEKLFF. The chain has TRBV10-2 and TRBJ1-4; 12 bases map to TRBD1. Trimming at V came to 8 bases and at J to 8 bases, leaving 15 bases not matched to a gene. This CDR3 contains 17 residues. Germline V gene lookup returns CDR1 WSHSY and CDR2 SAAADI.

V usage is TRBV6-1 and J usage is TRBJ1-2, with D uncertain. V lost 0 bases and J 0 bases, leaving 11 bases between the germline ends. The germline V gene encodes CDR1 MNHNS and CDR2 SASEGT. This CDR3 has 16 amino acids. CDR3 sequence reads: CASSEAARNPNYGYTF. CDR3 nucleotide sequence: TGTGCCAGCAGTGAAGCGGCCAGGAACCCTAACTATGGCTACACCTTC.

CDR3 DNA sequence: TGTGCCAGCAGTTTAGACGGGGGCACTGAAGCTTTCTTT. This translates into CASSLDGGTEAFF. V and J are TRBV27 and TRBJ1-1, with D possibly matching TRBD1 (5 bases). This CDR3 region has 13 residues. Trimming stripped 2 bases from V and 4 bases from J, with 8 bases between. Germline V gene sequence: CDR1 MNHEY, CDR2 SMNVEV (reference sequence).

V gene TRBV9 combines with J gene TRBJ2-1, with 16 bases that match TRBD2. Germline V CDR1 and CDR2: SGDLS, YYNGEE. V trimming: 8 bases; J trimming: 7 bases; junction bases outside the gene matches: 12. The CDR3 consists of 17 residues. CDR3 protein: CASVPGLAGGPINEQFF. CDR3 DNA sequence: TGTGCCAGTGTCCCGGGACTAGCGGGAGGGCCGATTAATGAGCAGTTCTTC.

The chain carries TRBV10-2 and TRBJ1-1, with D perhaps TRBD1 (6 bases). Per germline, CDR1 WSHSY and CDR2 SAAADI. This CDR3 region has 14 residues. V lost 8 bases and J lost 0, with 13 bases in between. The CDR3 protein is CASLDRPMNTEAFF. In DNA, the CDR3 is TGCGCCAGCCTCGACAGGCCGATGAACACTGAAGCTTTCTTT.

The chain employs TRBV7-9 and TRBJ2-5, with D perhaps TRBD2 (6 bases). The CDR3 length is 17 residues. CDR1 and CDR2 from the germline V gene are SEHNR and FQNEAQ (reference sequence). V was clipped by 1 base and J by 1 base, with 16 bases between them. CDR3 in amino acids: CASSLGVSGESQETQYF. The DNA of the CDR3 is TGTGCCAGCAGCTTAGGCGTGTCGGGAGAGTCCCAAGAGACCCAGTACTTC.

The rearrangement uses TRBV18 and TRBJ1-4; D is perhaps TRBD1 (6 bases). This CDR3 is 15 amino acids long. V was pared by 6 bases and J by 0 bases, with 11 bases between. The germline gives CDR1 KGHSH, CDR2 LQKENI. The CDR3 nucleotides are TGTGCCAGCTCGTCAGGGGCTGCAACTAATGAAAAACTGTTTTTT. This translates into CASSSGAATNEKLFF.